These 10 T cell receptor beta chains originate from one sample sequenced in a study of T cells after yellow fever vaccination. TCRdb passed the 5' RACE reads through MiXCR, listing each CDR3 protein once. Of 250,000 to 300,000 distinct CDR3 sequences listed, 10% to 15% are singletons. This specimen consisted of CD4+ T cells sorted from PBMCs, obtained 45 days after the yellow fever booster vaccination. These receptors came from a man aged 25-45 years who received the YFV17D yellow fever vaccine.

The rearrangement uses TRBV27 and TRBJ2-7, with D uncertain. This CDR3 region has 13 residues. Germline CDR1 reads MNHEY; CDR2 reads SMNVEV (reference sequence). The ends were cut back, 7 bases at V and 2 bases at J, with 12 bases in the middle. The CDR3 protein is CASKDELTYEQYF. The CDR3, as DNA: TGTGCCAGCAAAGACGAACTGACCTACGAGCAGTACTTC.

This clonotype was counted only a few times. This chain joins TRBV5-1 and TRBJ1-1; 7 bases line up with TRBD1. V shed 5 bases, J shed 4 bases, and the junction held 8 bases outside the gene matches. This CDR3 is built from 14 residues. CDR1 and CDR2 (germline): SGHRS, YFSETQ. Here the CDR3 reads CASRRDSGPTEAFF. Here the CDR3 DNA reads TGCGCCAGCAGACGGGACAGTGGCCCCACTGAAGCTTTCTTT. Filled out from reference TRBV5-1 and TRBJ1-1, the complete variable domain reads KAGVTQTPRYLIKTRGQQVTLSCSPISGHRSVSWYQQTPGQGLQFLFEYFSETQRNKGNFPGRFSGRQFSNSRSEMNVSTLELGDSALYLCASRRDSGPTEAFFGQGTRLTVV.

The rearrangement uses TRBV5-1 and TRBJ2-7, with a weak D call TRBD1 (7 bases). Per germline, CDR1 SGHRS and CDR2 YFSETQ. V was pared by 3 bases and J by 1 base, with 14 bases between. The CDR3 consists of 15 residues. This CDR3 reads CASSWGDRESYEQYF. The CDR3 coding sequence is TGCGCCAGCAGCTGGGGGGACAGAGAGTCCTACGAGCAGTACTTC.

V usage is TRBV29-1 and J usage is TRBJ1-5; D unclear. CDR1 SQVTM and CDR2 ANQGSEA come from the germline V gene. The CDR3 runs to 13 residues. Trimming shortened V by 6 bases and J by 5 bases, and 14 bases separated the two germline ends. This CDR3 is CSVLTDGYQPQHF. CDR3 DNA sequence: TGCAGCGTCCTCACGGACGGATATCAGCCCCAGCATTTT. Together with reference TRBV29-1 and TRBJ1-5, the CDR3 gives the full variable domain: SAVISQKPSRDICQRGTSLTIQCQVDSQVTMMFWYRQQPGQSLTLIATANQGSEATYESGFVIDKFPISRPNLTFSTLTVSNMSPEDSSIYLCSVLTDGYQPQHFGDGTRLSIL.

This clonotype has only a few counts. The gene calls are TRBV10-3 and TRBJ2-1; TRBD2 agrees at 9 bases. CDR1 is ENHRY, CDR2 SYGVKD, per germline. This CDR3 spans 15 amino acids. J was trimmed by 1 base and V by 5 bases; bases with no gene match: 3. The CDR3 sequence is CAISLTSGSYNEQFF. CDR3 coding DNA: TGTGCCATCAGTTTGACTAGCGGTTCCTACAATGAGCAGTTCTTC.

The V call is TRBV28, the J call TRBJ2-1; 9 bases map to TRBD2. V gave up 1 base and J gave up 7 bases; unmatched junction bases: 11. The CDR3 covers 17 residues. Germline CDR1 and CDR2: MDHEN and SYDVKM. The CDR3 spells CASSLSYSSGKGNEQFF. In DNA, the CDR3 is TGTGCCAGCAGTTTATCCTACTCTAGCGGGAAGGGGAATGAGCAGTTCTTC.

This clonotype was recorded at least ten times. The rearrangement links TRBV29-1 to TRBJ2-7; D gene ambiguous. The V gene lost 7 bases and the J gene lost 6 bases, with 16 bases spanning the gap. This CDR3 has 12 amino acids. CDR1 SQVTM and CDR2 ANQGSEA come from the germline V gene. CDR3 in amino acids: CSGTKFNGEQYF. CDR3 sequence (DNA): TGCAGCGGGACGAAATTCAACGGCGAGCAGTACTTC.

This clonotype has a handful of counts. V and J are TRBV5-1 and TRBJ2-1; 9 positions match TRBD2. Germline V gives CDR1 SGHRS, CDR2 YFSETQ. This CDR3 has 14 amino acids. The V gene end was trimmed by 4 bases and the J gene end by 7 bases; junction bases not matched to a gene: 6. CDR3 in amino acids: CASSTLAGQNEQFF. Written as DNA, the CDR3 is TGCGCCAGCAGCACGCTAGCGGGGCAAAATGAGCAGTTCTTC.

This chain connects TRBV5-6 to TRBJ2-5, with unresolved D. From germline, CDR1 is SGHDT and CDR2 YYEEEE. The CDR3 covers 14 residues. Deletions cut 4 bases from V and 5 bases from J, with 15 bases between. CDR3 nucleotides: TGTGCCAGCAGCCCCGGGCGCCTCAGGGAGACCCAGTACTTC. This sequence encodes CASSPGRLRETQYF.

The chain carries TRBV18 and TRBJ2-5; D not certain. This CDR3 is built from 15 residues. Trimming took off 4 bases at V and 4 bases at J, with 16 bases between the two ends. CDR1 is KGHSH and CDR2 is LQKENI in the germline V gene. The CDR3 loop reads CASSRPPVRPETQYF. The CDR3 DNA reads TGTGCCAGCTCACGACCCCCCGTAAGGCCAGAGACCCAGTACTTC.